Listed below are T cell receptor beta chains from one sample, sequenced in a study of T cell responses to AZD1222 COVID-19 vaccine. Sequencing was performed with immunoSEQ multiplex PCR; in TCRdb, only in-frame clones are kept and a portion is missing. The repertoire has some 140,000 clones, 80% to 90% of them found once; the top ten carry around a tenth. The starting material was peripheral blood, obtained 28 days after the second AZD1222 dose. These receptors originate from an adult who received the AZD1222 COVID-19 vaccine. CDR3s include the opening cysteine and the closing phenylalanine or tryptophan. A D gene is named only where the DNA matches it firmly. Not every row has a clone size; where given, it reads once, few, many or a size class.

d_gene: TRBD1; v_gene: TRBV19; j_gene: TRBJ1-6; abundance: few; CDR3aa: CASSIVRGDSPLHF; CDR3nt: TGTGCCAGTAGTATCGTCAGGGGGGATTCACCCCTCCACTTT
d_gene: TRBD2; v_gene: TRBV7-2; j_gene: TRBJ2-2; abundance: NA; CDR3aa: CASSLVTSGTGELFF; CDR3nt: TGTGCCAGCAGCTTAGTAACTAGCGGGACCGGGGAGCTGTTTTTT
d_gene: NA; v_gene: TRBV5-6; j_gene: TRBJ1-2; abundance: NA; CDR3aa: CASSLAWGGGYTF; CDR3nt: TGTGCCAGCAGCTTGGCCTGGGGTGGAGGCTACACCTTC
d_gene: NA; v_gene: TRBV6-2/TRBV6-3; j_gene: TRBJ1-2; abundance: once; CDR3aa: CASSYPQGGVIRGYTF; CDR3nt: TGTGCCAGCAGTTACCCCCAAGGTGGGGTGATACGTGGCTACACCTTC
d_gene: TRBD1; v_gene: TRBV19; j_gene: TRBJ1-1; abundance: NA; CDR3aa: CASSMGQGPTEAFF; CDR3nt: TGTGCCAGTAGTATGGGACAGGGGCCCACTGAAGCTTTCTTT
d_gene: NA; v_gene: TRBV5-1; j_gene: TRBJ1-3; abundance: NA; CDR3aa: CASSSQHSGNTIYF; CDR3nt: TGCGCCAGCAGCTCCCAGCACTCTGGAAACACCATATATTTT
d_gene: NA; v_gene: TRBV18; j_gene: TRBJ1-1; abundance: few; CDR3aa: CASSPLNVNTEAFF; CDR3nt: TGTGCCAGCTCACCATTAAACGTGAACACTGAAGCTTTCTTT
d_gene: TRBD1; v_gene: TRBV2; j_gene: TRBJ2-2; abundance: NA; CDR3aa: CASSSQGVSNTGELFF; CDR3nt: TGTGCCAGCAGTTCGCAGGGGGTTTCGAACACCGGGGAGCTGTTTTTT
d_gene: TRBD1; v_gene: TRBV7-8; j_gene: TRBJ1-6; abundance: NA; CDR3aa: CASSLSRGNSPLHF; CDR3nt: TGTGCCAGCAGCTTAAGCAGGGGGAATTCACCCCTCCACTTT
d_gene: NA; v_gene: TRBV3-1/TRBV3-2; j_gene: TRBJ1-1; abundance: few; CDR3aa: CASSRTGFAMNTEAFF; CDR3nt: TGTGCCAGCAGCCGAACAGGGTTTGCGATGAACACTGAAGCTTTCTTT
d_gene: NA; v_gene: TRBV6-1; j_gene: TRBJ1-3; abundance: once; CDR3aa: CASSDYLNYRDGNTIYF; CDR3nt: TGTGCCAGCAGTGACTATCTAAACTACAGGGACGGAAACACCATATATTTT
d_gene: NA; v_gene: TRBV6-5; j_gene: TRBJ1-1; abundance: NA; CDR3aa: CASRRTFQRGTEAFF; CDR3nt: TGTGCCAGCAGGAGGACATTTCAAAGGGGAACTGAAGCTTTCTTT
d_gene: NA; v_gene: TRBV3-1/TRBV3-2; j_gene: TRBJ2-3; abundance: NA; CDR3aa: CASSQVGTDTQYF; CDR3nt: TGTGCCAGCAGCCAAGTGGGCACAGATACGCAGTATTTT
d_gene: TRBD1; v_gene: TRBV5-1; j_gene: TRBJ2-5; abundance: NA; CDR3aa: CASSSRDRKETQYF; CDR3nt: TGCGCCAGCAGCTCCCGGGACAGAAAAGAGACCCAGTACTTC
d_gene: NA; v_gene: TRBV7-8; j_gene: TRBJ1-2; abundance: NA; CDR3aa: CASSLGILGNYGYTF; CDR3nt: TGTGCCAGCAGCCTAGGGATTTTAGGGAACTATGGCTACACCTTC
d_gene: TRBD1; v_gene: TRBV2; j_gene: TRBJ2-2; abundance: NA; CDR3aa: CASRTGTNTGELFF; CDR3nt: TGTGCCAGCAGGACAGGGACCAACACCGGGGAGCTGTTTTTT
d_gene: TRBD2; v_gene: TRBV18; j_gene: TRBJ2-7; abundance: NA; CDR3aa: CASSPLAGGTYEQYF; CDR3nt: TGTGCCAGCTCACCACTAGCGGGAGGTACCTACGAGCAGTACTTC
d_gene: TRBD2; v_gene: TRBV3-1/TRBV3-2; j_gene: TRBJ2-3; abundance: NA; CDR3aa: CASSQDRASGTIDTQYF; CDR3nt: TGTGCCAGCAGCCAAGATCGGGCTAGCGGGACTATAGATACGCAGTATTTT
d_gene: TRBD1; v_gene: TRBV19; j_gene: TRBJ2-2; abundance: NA; CDR3aa: CASSIHPGQGAGELFF; CDR3nt: TGTGCCAGTAGTATCCACCCGGGACAGGGGGCCGGGGAGCTGTTTTTT
d_gene: NA; v_gene: TRBV7-3; j_gene: TRBJ1-4; abundance: NA; CDR3aa: CASSPDPDGEKLFF; CDR3nt: TGTGCCAGCAGCCCGGACCCAGACGGGGAAAAACTGTTTTTT
d_gene: NA; v_gene: TRBV23-1; j_gene: TRBJ2-6; abundance: NA; CDR3aa: CASSQVRAGANVLTF; CDR3nt: TGCGCCAGCAGTCAAGTGAGGGCTGGGGCCAACGTCCTGACTTTC
d_gene: NA; v_gene: TRBV3-1/TRBV3-2; j_gene: TRBJ2-2; abundance: NA; CDR3aa: CASSFRGTNTGELFF; CDR3nt: TGTGCCAGCAGCTTCCGGGGGACCAACACCGGGGAGCTGTTTTTT
d_gene: NA; v_gene: TRBV3-1/TRBV3-2; j_gene: TRBJ2-3; abundance: NA; CDR3aa: CASSYTPGLRTDTQYF; CDR3nt: TGTGCCAGCAGCTATACCCCGGGACTTCGCACAGATACGCAGTATTTT
d_gene: NA; v_gene: TRBV16; j_gene: TRBJ1-3; abundance: NA; CDR3aa: CASSQSSGGNTIYF; CDR3nt: TGTGCCAGCAGCCAATCGTCAGGTGGAAACACCATATATTTT
d_gene: TRBD1; v_gene: TRBV7-2; j_gene: TRBJ2-5; abundance: NA; CDR3aa: CASSLFNRGQETQYF; CDR3nt: TGTGCCAGCAGCTTATTTAACAGGGGCCAAGAGACCCAGTACTTC
d_gene: TRBD1; v_gene: TRBV5-1; j_gene: TRBJ1-1; abundance: NA; CDR3aa: CASSSEYRGTEAFF; CDR3nt: TGCGCCAGCAGCTCAGAATACAGGGGCACTGAAGCTTTCTTT
d_gene: NA; v_gene: TRBV12-5; j_gene: TRBJ1-1; abundance: NA; CDR3aa: CASGMAGITEAFF; CDR3nt: TGTGCTAGTGGCATGGCAGGGATAACTGAAGCTTTCTTT
d_gene: TRBD1; v_gene: TRBV6-5; j_gene: TRBJ1-2; abundance: NA; CDR3aa: CASSPDRGGYGYTF; CDR3nt: TGTGCCAGCAGCCCGGACAGGGGGGGCTATGGCTACACCTTC
d_gene: TRBD1; v_gene: TRBV18; j_gene: TRBJ1-1; abundance: NA; CDR3aa: CASSPGQVVVNTEAFF; CDR3nt: TGTGCCAGCTCACCCGGACAGGTGGTGGTGAACACTGAAGCTTTCTTT
d_gene: NA; v_gene: TRBV11-2; j_gene: TRBJ2-2; abundance: NA; CDR3aa: CASSLRVRDTGELFF; CDR3nt: TGTGCCAGCAGCTTACGGGTTCGGGACACCGGGGAGCTGTTTTTT
d_gene: TRBD2; v_gene: TRBV5-1; j_gene: TRBJ2-7; abundance: NA; CDR3aa: CASRSSGNFYEQYF; CDR3nt: TGCGCCAGCAGGTCTAGCGGGAACTTCTACGAGCAGTACTTC
d_gene: NA; v_gene: TRBV30; j_gene: TRBJ1-2; abundance: NA; CDR3aa: CAWSGPKDLKDYGYTF; CDR3nt: TGTGCCTGGAGTGGGCCCAAGGACCTGAAGGACTATGGCTACACCTTC
d_gene: NA; v_gene: TRBV19; j_gene: TRBJ1-1; abundance: NA; CDR3aa: CARYSRRGRKNTEAFF; CDR3nt: TGTGCCAGGTATTCTAGAAGGGGCCGAAAGAACACTGAAGCTTTCTTT
d_gene: NA; v_gene: TRBV3-1/TRBV3-2; j_gene: TRBJ2-1; abundance: NA; CDR3aa: CASSQDPLPLEQFF; CDR3nt: TGTGCCAGCAGCCAAGATCCCCTCCCACTGGAGCAGTTCTTC
d_gene: TRBD2; v_gene: TRBV11-1; j_gene: TRBJ2-3; abundance: NA; CDR3aa: CASSDQRGFRTDTQYF; CDR3nt: TGTGCCAGCAGCGACCAGCGGGGGTTCCGCACAGATACGCAGTATTTT
d_gene: NA; v_gene: TRBV18; j_gene: TRBJ2-7; abundance: NA; CDR3aa: CASSPNIFYEQYF; CDR3nt: TGTGCCAGCTCACCAAACATATTCTACGAGCAGTACTTC
d_gene: NA; v_gene: TRBV18; j_gene: TRBJ1-1; abundance: NA; CDR3aa: CASSSWEEGYTEAFF; CDR3nt: TGTGCCAGCTCATCGTGGGAAGAGGGCTACACTGAAGCTTTCTTT
d_gene: TRBD1; v_gene: TRBV6-6; j_gene: TRBJ2-1; abundance: once; CDR3aa: CASSYSGQGRNEQFF; CDR3nt: TGTGCCAGCAGTTACTCGGGACAGGGTAGGAATGAGCAGTTCTTC
d_gene: NA; v_gene: TRBV5-1; j_gene: TRBJ2-1; abundance: NA; CDR3aa: CASSISNNEQFF; CDR3nt: TGCGCCAGCAGCATATCGAACAATGAGCAGTTCTTC
d_gene: TRBD2; v_gene: TRBV6-5; j_gene: TRBJ2-5; abundance: NA; CDR3aa: CASSSRLAADLETQYF; CDR3nt: TGTGCCAGCAGTTCCCGACTAGCGGCGGACTTAGAGACCCAGTACTTC
d_gene: NA; v_gene: TRBV13; j_gene: TRBJ1-3; abundance: few; CDR3aa: CASSLGVSRNTIYF; CDR3nt: TGTGCCAGCAGCTTAGGCGTTTCTAGGAACACCATATATTTT
d_gene: NA; v_gene: TRBV27; j_gene: TRBJ1-1; abundance: NA; CDR3aa: CASSSADLNTEAFF; CDR3nt: TGTGCCAGCAGTTCGGCAGACTTGAACACTGAAGCTTTCTTT
d_gene: TRBD1; v_gene: TRBV19; j_gene: TRBJ1-5; abundance: NA; CDR3aa: CASSSGQGAAQPQHF; CDR3nt: TGTGCCAGTAGTTCGGGACAGGGGGCCGCTCAGCCCCAGCATTTT
d_gene: NA; v_gene: TRBV6-5; j_gene: TRBJ2-7; abundance: NA; CDR3aa: CASSMTGGTYEQYF; CDR3nt: TGTGCCAGCAGCATGACAGGAGGAACCTACGAGCAGTACTTC
d_gene: NA; v_gene: TRBV6-2/TRBV6-3; j_gene: TRBJ1-2; abundance: NA; CDR3aa: CASSYPTTGRANYGYTF; CDR3nt: TGTGCCAGCAGTTACCCAACGACAGGCCGAGCTAACTATGGCTACACCTTC
d_gene: NA; v_gene: TRBV5-5; j_gene: TRBJ2-3; abundance: NA; CDR3aa: CASASPTGGDTQYF; CDR3nt: TGTGCCAGCGCCAGCCCGACAGGAGGAGATACGCAGTATTTT
d_gene: TRBD1; v_gene: TRBV5-1; j_gene: TRBJ1-1; abundance: NA; CDR3aa: CASSRGQGNEAFF; CDR3nt: TGCGCCAGCAGCCGGGGACAGGGGAATGAAGCTTTCTTT
d_gene: TRBD2; v_gene: TRBV5-6; j_gene: TRBJ2-3; abundance: once; CDR3aa: CASSGTSGGAVTDTQYF; CDR3nt: TGTGCCAGCAGCGGGACTAGCGGGGGGGCAGTGACAGATACGCAGTATTTT
d_gene: NA; v_gene: TRBV30; j_gene: TRBJ1-4; abundance: NA; CDR3aa: CAWSIQGSDVEKLFF; CDR3nt: TGTGCCTGGAGTATACAGGGTAGCGATGTTGAAAAACTGTTTTTT
d_gene: NA; v_gene: TRBV28; j_gene: TRBJ2-7; abundance: NA; CDR3aa: CASSRGVTRQYF; CDR3nt: TGTGCCAGCAGTAGGGGGGTAACTCGGCAGTACTTC
d_gene: TRBD2; v_gene: TRBV5-1; j_gene: TRBJ2-2; abundance: NA; CDR3aa: CASTRTSGYNTGELFF; CDR3nt: TGCGCCAGCACTCGGACTAGCGGGTACAACACCGGGGAGCTGTTTTTT
d_gene: NA; v_gene: TRBV10-3; j_gene: TRBJ1-3; abundance: NA; CDR3aa: CAIAAEAGPGNTIYF; CDR3nt: TGTGCCATCGCCGCGGAGGCCGGGCCTGGAAACACCATATATTTT
d_gene: TRBD1; v_gene: TRBV24-1; j_gene: TRBJ2-5; abundance: NA; CDR3aa: CATSETGGSGQETQYF; CDR3nt: TGTGCCACCAGTGAAACAGGGGGCAGCGGCCAAGAGACCCAGTACTTC
d_gene: TRBD1; v_gene: TRBV3-1/TRBV3-2; j_gene: TRBJ1-1; abundance: NA; CDR3aa: CASSQDRGRSTEAFF; CDR3nt: TGTGCCAGCAGCCAAGACAGGGGGCGAAGCACTGAAGCTTTCTTT
d_gene: TRBD2; v_gene: TRBV9; j_gene: TRBJ2-2; abundance: NA; CDR3aa: CASSAGTSTGELFF; CDR3nt: TGTGCCAGCAGCGCCGGGACTAGTACCGGGGAGCTGTTTTTT
d_gene: TRBD1; v_gene: TRBV7-9; j_gene: TRBJ1-6; abundance: NA; CDR3aa: CASSWPPGQGSYNSPLHF; CDR3nt: TGTGCCAGCAGCTGGCCCCCTGGACAGGGGAGTTATAATTCACCCCTCCACTTT
d_gene: NA; v_gene: TRBV18; j_gene: TRBJ2-1; abundance: NA; CDR3aa: CASSPGALGAYNEQFF; CDR3nt: TGTGCCAGCTCCCCGGGGGCCTTGGGGGCCTACAATGAGCAGTTCTTC
d_gene: TRBD2; v_gene: TRBV29-1; j_gene: TRBJ2-3; abundance: NA; CDR3aa: CSLRTSGSGDTQYF; CDR3nt: TGCAGCCTAAGGACTAGCGGGAGTGGAGATACGCAGTATTTT
d_gene: TRBD1; v_gene: TRBV30; j_gene: TRBJ1-5; abundance: NA; CDR3aa: CAWSRTGGNQPQHF; CDR3nt: TGTGCCTGGAGTCGGACAGGGGGAAATCAGCCCCAGCATTTT
d_gene: NA; v_gene: TRBV2; j_gene: TRBJ2-5; abundance: NA; CDR3aa: CASSDLSQTQYF; CDR3nt: TGTGCCAGCAGCGACCTTTCCCAGACCCAGTACTTC